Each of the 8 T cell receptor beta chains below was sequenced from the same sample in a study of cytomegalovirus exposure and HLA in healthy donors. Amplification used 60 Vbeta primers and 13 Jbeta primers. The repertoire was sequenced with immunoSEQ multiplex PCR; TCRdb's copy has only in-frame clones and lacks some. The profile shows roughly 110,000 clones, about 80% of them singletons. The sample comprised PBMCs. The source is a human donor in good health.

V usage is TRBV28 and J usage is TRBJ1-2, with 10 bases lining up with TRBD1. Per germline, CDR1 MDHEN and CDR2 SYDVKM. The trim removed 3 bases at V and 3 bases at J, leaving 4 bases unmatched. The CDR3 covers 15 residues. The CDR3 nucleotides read TGTGCCAGCAGTTTCCGGGACAGGGGAGACTATGGCTACACCTTC. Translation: CASSFRDRGDYGYTF.

The CDR3 nucleotides are TGTGCCACCTCCGCTACAGCCTATGGCTACACCTTC. Amino acid sequence: CATSATAYGYTF. V and J are TRBV5-8 and TRBJ1-2, with unresolved D. Trimming took off 9 bases at V and 4 bases at J, with 13 bases between the two ends. This CDR3 spans 12 amino acids. The germline V gene encodes CDR1 SGHTS and CDR2 YDEGEE. The variable domain in full, completed from reference TRBV5-8 and TRBJ1-2, reads EAGVTQSPTHLIKTRGQQATLRCSPISGHTSVYWYQQALGLGLQFLLWYDEGEERNRGNFPPRFSGRQFPNYSSELNVNALELEDSALYLCATSATAYGYTFGSGTRLTVV.

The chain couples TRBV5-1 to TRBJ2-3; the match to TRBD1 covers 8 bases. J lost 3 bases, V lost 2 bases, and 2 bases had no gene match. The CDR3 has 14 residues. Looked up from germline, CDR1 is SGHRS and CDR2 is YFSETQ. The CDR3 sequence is CASSFRTGTDTQYF. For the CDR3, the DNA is TGCGCCAGCAGCTTCAGGACAGGGACAGATACGCAGTATTTT.

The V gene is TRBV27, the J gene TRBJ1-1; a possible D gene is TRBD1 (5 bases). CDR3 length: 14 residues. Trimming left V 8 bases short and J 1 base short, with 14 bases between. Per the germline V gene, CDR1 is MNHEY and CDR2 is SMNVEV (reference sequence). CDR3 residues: CASFREGSNTEAFF. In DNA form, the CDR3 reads TGTGCCAGCTTCAGGGAGGGATCGAACACTGAAGCTTTCTTT.

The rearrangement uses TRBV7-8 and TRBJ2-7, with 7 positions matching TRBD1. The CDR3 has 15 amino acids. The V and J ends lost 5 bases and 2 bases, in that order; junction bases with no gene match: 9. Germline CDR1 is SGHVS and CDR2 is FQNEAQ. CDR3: CASSLSAGGAYEQYF. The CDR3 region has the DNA TGTGCCAGCAGCCTCTCGGCAGGGGGAGCCTACGAGCAGTACTTC.

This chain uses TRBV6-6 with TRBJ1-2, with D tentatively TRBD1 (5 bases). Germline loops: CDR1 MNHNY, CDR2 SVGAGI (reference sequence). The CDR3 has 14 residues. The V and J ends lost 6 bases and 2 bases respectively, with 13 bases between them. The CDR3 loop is CASSPGGANYGYTF. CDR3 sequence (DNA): TGTGCCAGCAGCCCGGGAGGGGCGAACTATGGCTACACCTTC.

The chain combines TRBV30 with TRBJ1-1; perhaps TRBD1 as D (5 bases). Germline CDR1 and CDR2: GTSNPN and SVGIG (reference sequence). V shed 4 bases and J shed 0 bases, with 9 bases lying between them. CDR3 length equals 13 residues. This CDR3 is CAWNTGMNTEAFF. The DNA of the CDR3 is TGTGCCTGGAACACAGGAATGAACACTGAAGCTTTCTTT.

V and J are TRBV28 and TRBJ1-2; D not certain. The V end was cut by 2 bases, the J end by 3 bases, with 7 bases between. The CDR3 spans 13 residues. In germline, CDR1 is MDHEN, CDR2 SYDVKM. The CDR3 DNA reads TGTGCCAGCAGTTTAGGACTTGACTATGGCTACACCTTC. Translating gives CASSLGLDYGYTF.